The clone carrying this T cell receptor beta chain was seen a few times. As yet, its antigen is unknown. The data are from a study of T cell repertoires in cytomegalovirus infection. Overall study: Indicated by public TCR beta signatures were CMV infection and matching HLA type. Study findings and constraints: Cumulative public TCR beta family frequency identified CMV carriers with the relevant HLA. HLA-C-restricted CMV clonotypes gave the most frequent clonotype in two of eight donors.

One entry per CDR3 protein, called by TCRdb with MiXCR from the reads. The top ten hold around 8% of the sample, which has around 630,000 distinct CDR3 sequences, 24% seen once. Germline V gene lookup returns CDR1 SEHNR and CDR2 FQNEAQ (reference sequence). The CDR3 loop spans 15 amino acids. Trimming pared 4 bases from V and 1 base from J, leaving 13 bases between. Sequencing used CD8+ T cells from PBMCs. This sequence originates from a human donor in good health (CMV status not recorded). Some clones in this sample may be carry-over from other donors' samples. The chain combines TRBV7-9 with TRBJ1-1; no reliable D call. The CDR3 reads CASSWQSGPNTEAFF. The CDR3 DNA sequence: TGTGCCAGCAGCTGGCAGAGTGGGCCGAACACTGAAGCTTTCTTT.